The 19 T cell receptor beta chains reported below all come from one sample, sequenced in a study of blood T cell repertoires in COVID-19. Here immunoSEQ multiplex PCR was the method, and the copy in TCRdb shows in-frame clones only, minus some. The table has approximately 240,000 clones, around 81% seen once; the top ten hold roughly 2.4%. The sequencing input was peripheral blood. Receptors were obtained from a woman between 55 and 75 years old with acute or convalescent COVID-19.

This rearrangement joins TRBV7-3 to TRBJ2-7; D perhaps matches TRBD1 (5 bases). CDR1 is SGHTA, CDR2 FQGTGA, per germline. Trimming removed 6 bases at V and 6 bases at J, with 12 bases between. The CDR3 contains 12 residues. CDR3 DNA: TGTGCCAGCAGACAGAAGGGGCGCGAGCAGTACTTC. This translates into CASRQKGREQYF.

J is TRBJ2-5 and V is TRBV11-2; D perhaps matches TRBD1 (6 bases). Per the germline V gene, CDR1 is SGHAT and CDR2 is FQNNGV. V was clipped by 5 bases and J by 3 bases, with 22 bases between them. The length of the CDR3 is 17 residues. CDR3 protein: CASSPMATGKAEETQYF. CDR3 sequence (DNA): TGTGCCAGCAGCCCTATGGCTACAGGGAAAGCCGAAGAGACCCAGTACTTC. The whole variable domain, filled in from reference TRBV11-2 and TRBJ2-5, reads EAGVAQSPRYKIIEKRQSVAFWCNPISGHATLYWYQQILGQGPKLLIQFQNNGVVDDSQLPKDRFSAERLKGVDSTLKIQPAKLEDSAVYLCASSPMATGKAEETQYFGPGTRLLVL.

J is TRBJ1-3 and V is TRBV29-1; no clear D. Germline V gives CDR1 SQVTM, CDR2 ANQGSEA. This CDR3 region has 14 residues. The V end lost 1 base, the J end lost 0 bases, and 7 bases lay between the germline ends. In nucleotides, the CDR3 is TGCAGCGTTGAAGCCGGGATCTCTGGAAACACCATATATTTT. It yields the protein CSVEAGISGNTIYF.

This clone was recorded once. This sequence joins TRBV4-2 and TRBJ1-6, with 10 bases aligning to TRBD1. With 3 bases clipped from V and 9 bases from J, the junction kept 5 bases outside the gene matches. The germline V gene encodes CDR1 LGHNA and CDR2 YNFKEQ. This CDR3 is 15 amino acids long. The CDR3 loop is CASSQTGQGSSPLHF. The DNA for the CDR3 is TGTGCCAGCAGCCAGACGGGACAGGGGAGTTCACCCCTCCACTTT.

CDR3 in DNA: TGTGCCAGCAGTTACTTCGCTCGGGCTGAAGCTTTCTTT. It encodes CASSYFARAEAFF. This chain connects TRBV6-5 to TRBJ1-1; D remains ambiguous. Germline assignment: CDR1 MNHEY and CDR2 SVGAGI. V gave up 1 base and J gave up 6 bases, with 9 bases separating them. CDR3 length: 13 amino acids.

The CDR3 loop is CASSLQTGNNEQFF. The CDR3 coding sequence is TGCGCCAGCAGCTTACAGACAGGGAACAATGAGCAGTTCTTC. The gene calls are TRBV5-1 and TRBJ2-1; 7 nucleotides align to TRBD1. This CDR3 has 14 residues. Germline V gives CDR1 SGHRS, CDR2 YFSETQ. Trimming took 2 bases from V and 5 from J; bases not matched to a gene: 4.

V is TRBV9 and J is TRBJ2-2; the match to TRBD1 covers 10 bases. Germline V lookup: CDR1 SGDLS, CDR2 YYNGEE. CDR3 length: 16 residues. Unmatched junction bases numbered 7, after V lost 4 bases and J lost 4 bases. DNA for the CDR3: TGTGCCAGCAGCCCGAGACAGGGGGCAAGCACCGGGGAGCTGTTTTTT. Translating it yields CASSPRQGASTGELFF.

This clone was seen more than once but under ten times. The chain links TRBV13 to TRBJ2-2; maybe TRBD1 (5 bases). Germline V gene sequence: CDR1 PRHDT, CDR2 FYEKMQ (reference sequence). The CDR3 is made up of 14 amino acids. Deletions cut 0 bases from V and 7 bases from J, with 9 bases between. The CDR3 loop reads CASSLGGPGGELFF. The CDR3 bases are TGTGCCAGCAGCTTAGGGGGGCCGGGCGGGGAGCTGTTTTTT.

The chain is built from TRBV3-1 (or the pseudogene TRBV3-2) and TRBJ1-1, with D maybe TRBD1 (6 bases). Germline V lookup: CDR1 LGHDT, CDR2 YNNKEL (reference sequence). The CDR3 is made up of 13 amino acids. The V and J ends lost 4 bases and 8 bases respectively, with 14 bases between them. The CDR3 DNA reads TGTGCCAGCAGCCCTCCCGGGACAAGGGAAGCTTTCTTT. It yields the protein CASSPPGTREAFF.

This clone was found once. The chain uses TRBV5-1 and TRBJ2-3; TRBD2 matches at 9 bases. Unmatched junction bases numbered 12, after V lost 7 bases and J lost 3 bases. This CDR3 region has 16 residues. Germline-derived CDR1 and CDR2 are SGHRS and YFSETQ. CDR3 sequence reads: CASRPGGLAGTDTQYF. CDR3 DNA: TGCGCCAGCCGCCCGGGCGGGCTAGCGGGGACAGATACGCAGTATTTT.

Worth noting for this clone: The same CDR3 also results from other DNA sequences found in this sample. The V and J genes are TRBV5-1 and TRBJ2-2; 8 nucleotides agree with TRBD1. This CDR3 has 15 residues. The V and J ends lost 0 bases and 4 bases, in that order; junction bases with no gene match: 2. The germline CDR1 and CDR2 sequences are SGHRS and YFSETQ. The CDR3: CASSLGQGSTGELFF. CDR3 DNA sequence: TGCGCCAGCAGCTTGGGACAGGGGAGCACCGGGGAGCTGTTTTTT.

The chain carries TRBV7-9 and TRBJ2-7, with D maybe TRBD2 (5 bases). CDR3 length: 17 amino acids. V was shortened by 1 base and J by 0 bases, with 16 bases between the two germline ends. The V gene's germline CDR1 is SEHNR and CDR2 FQNEAQ (reference sequence). CDR3 in DNA: TGTGCCAGCAGCTTAGTAACCGGGAAAGTCAGCTCCTACGAGCAGTACTTC. Translated: CASSLVTGKVSSYEQYF.

The CDR3 protein is CASSQADRGNYGYTF. The CDR3 coding sequence is TGCGCCAGCAGCCAAGCCGACAGGGGAAACTATGGCTACACCTTC. The chain links TRBV4-3 to TRBJ1-2; 8 bases fit TRBD1. Germline CDR1 is LGHNA and CDR2 is YSLEER. Losses at the gene ends were 1 base for V and 2 bases for J; bases not matched to a gene: 3. The CDR3 contains 15 residues.

On this clone itself: The same CDR3 also results from other DNA sequences found in this sample. The J gene is TRBJ1-6, the V gene TRBV6-5; perhaps TRBD1 as D (5 bases). The CDR3 contains 14 residues. Germline V gene sequence: CDR1 MNHEY, CDR2 SVGAGI. With 5 bases removed from V and 7 bases from J, the gap between germline ends came to 12 bases. The CDR3 here is CASSTQGSNSPLHF. The CDR3 DNA follows: TGTGCCAGCAGTACCCAGGGAAGCAATTCACCCCTCCACTTT.

J is TRBJ1-1 and V is TRBV11-1; unclear D gene. The CDR3 has 13 residues. CDR1 and CDR2 (germline): SGHAT, FQDESV (reference sequence). Trimming cost V 6 bases and J 6 bases, with 14 bases left between them. CDR3 coding DNA: TGTGCCAGCAGGCACGGGCCGGGATCTGAAGCTTTCTTT. Amino acids: CASRHGPGSEAFF.

This clone came up a few times. This chain links TRBV6-5 with TRBJ1-1; TRBD1 aligns across 9 bases. V lost 2 bases to trimming and J lost 0 bases; unmatched junction nucleotides: 4. CDR1 MNHEY and CDR2 SVGAGI come from the germline V gene. The CDR3 spans 16 residues. The CDR3 DNA follows: TGTGCCAGCAGTTACCGGACAGGGGAATTGAACACTGAAGCTTTCTTT. Translation: CASSYRTGELNTEAFF.

This clone was counted once. The chain combines TRBV7-9 with TRBJ2-1; the match to TRBD2 covers 10 bases. Germline assignment: CDR1 SEHNR and CDR2 FQNEAQ (reference sequence). The CDR3 covers 18 residues. The junction had 20 bases not matched to a gene; V was cut back by 6 bases and J by 9 bases. The CDR3 coding sequence is TGTGCCAGCAGACCGAGACCTTGGGCAGCGGGGGGGCTGAGTGAGCAGTTCTTC. Its translation is CASRPRPWAAGGLSEQFF.

This clone was detected once. The rearrangement uses TRBV2 and TRBJ2-3; 12 nucleotides align to TRBD2. The V segment lost 7 bases and the J segment 4 bases; nucleotides outside the gene matches: 6. The CDR3 totals 15 residues. CDR1 and CDR2 from the germline V gene are SNHLY and FYNNEI. The chain's CDR3 is CASISSGGGSDTQYF. CDR3 coding DNA: TGTGCCAGCATTTCTAGCGGGGGGGGCTCAGATACGCAGTATTTT.

The genes are TRBV19 and TRBJ1-1; D remains ambiguous. The V end lost 5 bases, the J end lost 1 base, and 8 bases lay between the germline ends. CDR3 size: 13 residues. Germline assignment: CDR1 LNHDA and CDR2 SQIVND (reference sequence). The CDR3 coding sequence is TGTGCCAGTAGTGCTCCGGGGAACACTGAAGCTTTCTTT. Translation gives CASSAPGNTEAFF.